This entry features one T cell receptor beta chain sequence. What it recognizes is unknown. The sample is drawn from a study of blood T cells in healthy people across ages. Points from the study as a whole: Long-lived donors exceeded aged donors in naive CD4+ cells and diversity. The diversity estimates, figures obtained from one million T cells, were considered underestimates. The recorded TCR beta diversity per million T cells decreased in a roughly linear manner with age. Naive T cell percentage and TCR beta diversity correlated strongly.

Then a second PCR, running roughly 6 to 12 cycles, was carried out with a sample-barcoded 5' primer and a J-beta primer mix. TCRdb recomputed calls from the 5' RACE reads with MiXCR, one row per CDR3 protein. The sample has about 1.7 million distinct CDR3 sequences, roughly 28% seen once. Unmatched junction bases numbered 8, after V lost 0 bases and J lost 7 bases. This CDR3 spans 16 amino acids. Germline CDR1 is KGHSH and CDR2 is LQKENI. The sequence derives from a woman in her 30s in good health. The V and J genes are TRBV18 and TRBJ2-7; 11 nucleotides align to TRBD1. Sequenced material: blood. CDR3 in amino acids: CASSPPQGQGAKEQYF. In DNA, the CDR3 is TGTGCCAGCTCACCACCGCAAGGACAGGGGGCAAAAGAGCAGTACTTC.